The 19 T cell receptor beta chains presented below share a single source sample, sequenced in a study of T cells in Graves' hyperthyroidism and ophthalmopathy. Amplification of TCR beta CDR3 regions used RNA as the template. The TCR CDR3 first-round RT-PCR relied on the HTBI primer set. TCRdb used MiXCR to reprocess the multiplex PCR reads, holding one entry per CDR3 protein. The sample includes just over 550,000 distinct CDR3 sequences, roughly 50% of them seen just once. The source material was peripheral blood or thyroid tissue (not recorded which). The receptors come from a young woman with Graves' hyperthyroidism.

In regard to this clonotype: Mismatch with germline at one junction end may stem from a read error. The chain joins TRBV10-3 to TRBJ2-3, with D perhaps given as TRBD1 or TRBD2 (5 bases each). The CDR3 spans 11 residues. Germline CDR1 ENHRY, CDR2 SYGVKD. CDR3 residues: CAVSRGATQYF. Written as DNA, the CDR3 is TGTGCCGTCAGTAGGGGAGCAACGCAGTATTTT.

As to this clonotype: One base away lies a much larger clone, so this may be a sequencing read error. This chain uses TRBV5-4 with TRBJ2-7, with D perhaps TRBD1 or TRBD2 (5 bases each). The CDR3 has 14 amino acids. The germline V gene encodes CDR1 SGHNT and CDR2 YYREEE (reference sequence). V was shortened by 3 bases and J by 5 bases, with 15 bases between the two germline ends. The CDR3 sequence: CASSSRDGTDEQYF. In nucleotides, the CDR3 is TGTGCCAGCAGCTCTCGGGACGGAACCGACGAGCAGTACTTC.

Of note for this clonotype: A read error may explain this, as a much larger clone is one base away. The rearrangement joins TRBV10-3 to TRBJ1-5, with TRBD1 matching 8 bases. The CDR3 is made up of 14 amino acids. The germline CDR1 and CDR2 sequences are ENHRY and SYGVKD. CDR3 amino acids: CTISESTGGQPQHF. For the CDR3, the DNA is TGTACCATCAGTGAGTCTACAGGGGGACAGCCCCAGCATTTT.

The table lists this clonotype with a few counts. V is TRBV7-2 and J is TRBJ1-2, with D uncertain. CDR1 SGHTA and CDR2 FQGNSA come from the germline V gene. With 4 bases removed from V and 8 bases from J, the gap between germline ends came to 17 bases. The CDR3 extends over 14 amino acids. CDR3 residues: CASSSNPTSGGYTF. For the CDR3, the DNA is TGTGCCAGCAGCTCAAATCCAACCTCGGGAGGCTACACCTTC.

With regard to this clonotype: This may come from a read error, since a much larger clone is one base off. The chain carries TRBV10-3 and TRBJ1-5; D call uncertain. Per germline, CDR1 ENHRY and CDR2 SYGVKD. CDR3 length: 18 amino acids. DNA of the CDR3: TGTGCCACCAGTGACGGAGGGAATCTGCGCGATAGCAATCAGCCCCAGCATTTT. Protein: CATSDGGNLRDSNQPQHF.

The chain has TRBV20-1 and TRBJ1-5; no firm D call. Trimming removed 1 base from V and 5 bases from J, with 27 bases in between. CDR1 DFQATT and CDR2 SNEGSKA come from the germline V gene (reference sequence). CDR3 size: 19 residues. As DNA, the CDR3 is TGCAGTGCTAGAGCTTTCGGTGGCAGGTCCCGCCATGACGATCAGCCCCAGCATTTT. Translated, it gives CSARAFGGRSRHDDQPQHF.

This clonotype was counted many times. J is TRBJ2-7 and V is TRBV29-1; 9 nucleotides align to TRBD1. The germline CDR1 and CDR2 sequences are SQVTM and ANQGSEA. CDR3 length: 14 amino acids. V shed 4 bases and J 5 bases; nucleotides not matched to a gene: 9. The CDR3 is CSVGGTGSMNEQYF. In nucleotides, the CDR3 is TGCAGCGTTGGGGGGACAGGGAGCATGAACGAGCAGTACTTC.

This clonotype was detected ten times or more. The V gene is TRBV7-2, the J gene TRBJ1-1; D might be TRBD1 (5 bases). There are 11 residues in the CDR3. CDR1 and CDR2 from the germline V gene are SGHTA and FQGNSA. V was pared by 5 bases and J by 10 bases, with 11 bases between. The CDR3 protein is CASSAGSLAFF. In DNA, the CDR3 is TGTGCCAGCAGCGCAGGGTCGCTAGCTTTCTTT.

This chain uses TRBV7-3 with TRBJ1-1, with a weak D call TRBD1 (5 bases). Germline-derived CDR1 and CDR2 are SGHTA and FQGTGA. CDR3 length equals 16 residues. V lost 5 bases and J 3 bases, leaving 19 bases between the germline ends. The CDR3 sequence: CASSQGAQGEDTEAFF. The CDR3, as DNA: TGTGCCAGCAGCCAAGGGGCCCAGGGAGAAGACACTGAAGCTTTCTTT.

The chain employs TRBV12-3 or TRBV12-4 and TRBJ2-7, with unresolved D. The CDR3 contains 15 residues. The ends were cut back, 6 bases at V and 5 bases at J, with 20 bases in the middle. The CDR3, as DNA: TGTGCCAGCAGGCAGCCGACAAGCTTCAACGACGAGCAGTACTTC. Translation: CASRQPTSFNDEQYF.

V gene TRBV29-1 combines with J gene TRBJ1-1; D perhaps matches TRBD1 (5 bases). CDR3 length: 13 residues. Germline V CDR1 and CDR2: SQVTM, ANQGSEA. The V gene lost 3 bases and the J gene lost 5 bases, with 13 bases spanning the gap. The chain's CDR3 is CSVDVTEGTEAFF. CDR3 nucleotides: TGCAGCGTTGACGTGACGGAGGGGACTGAAGCTTTCTTT. Full variable domain (rest looked up from reference TRBV29-1 and TRBJ1-1): SAVISQKPSRDICQRGTSLTIQCQVDSQVTMMFWYRQQPGQSLTLIATANQGSEATYESGFVIDKFPISRPNLTFSTLTVSNMSPEDSSIYLCSVDVTEGTEAFFGQGTRLTVV.

This chain connects TRBV2 to TRBJ2-5, with 7 bases aligning to TRBD1. Germline-derived CDR1 and CDR2 are SNHLY and FYNNEI. The CDR3 sequence is 15 residues long. Unmatched junction bases numbered 10, after V lost 4 bases and J lost 5 bases. CDR3 in DNA: TGTGCCAGCAGTGTGACAGGGAGATCATCGGAGACCCAGTACTTC. It specifies CASSVTGRSSETQYF.

The V gene is TRBV10-3, the J gene TRBJ1-5; possible D gene TRBD1, 5 bases. The germline gives CDR1 ENHRY, CDR2 SYGVKD. This CDR3 is 15 amino acids long. V lost 4 bases and J 2 bases, leaving 12 bases between the germline ends. CDR3 amino acids: CAISVGRGGNQPQHF. CDR3 nucleotides: TGTGCCATCAGTGTAGGTCGGGGCGGCAATCAGCCCCAGCATTTT.

This clonotype turned up a few times. The V gene is TRBV2, the J gene TRBJ1-6; D call uncertain. The germline gives CDR1 SNHLY, CDR2 FYNNEI. The CDR3 spans 13 residues. V was pared by 5 bases and J by 9 bases, with 11 bases between. The CDR3 loop reads CASSIYMLSPLHF. Here the CDR3 DNA reads TGTGCCAGCAGTATCTACATGCTTTCACCCCTCCACTTT.

The table lists this clonotype with many counts. This chain's CDR3 is CASRRFSNQPQHF. The CDR3 nucleotides are TGCGCCAGCAGGCGGTTTAGCAATCAGCCCCAGCATTTT. The chain carries TRBV10-2 and TRBJ1-5, with no clear D. This CDR3 region has 13 residues. V lost 6 bases to trimming and J lost 0 bases, with 6 bases between them. Germline values: CDR1 WSHSY, CDR2 SAAADI.

This clonotype has a count of ten or more. The rearrangement joins TRBV7-9 to TRBJ1-1; tentatively, D is TRBD1 (5 bases). This CDR3 is built from 11 residues. CDR1 SEHNR and CDR2 FQNEAQ come from the germline V gene (reference sequence). Trimming shortened V by 0 bases and J by 11 bases, and 7 bases separated the two germline ends. CDR3 region: CASSLAHRAFF. The CDR3 DNA follows: TGTGCCAGCAGCTTAGCCCACAGGGCTTTCTTT.

The CDR3 here is CASSRTTAVYYEQYF. In DNA form, the CDR3 reads TGTGCCAGCAGCCGAACGACAGCGGTCTACTACGAGCAGTACTTC. The rearrangement joins TRBV12-3 or TRBV12-4 to TRBJ2-7, with D perhaps matching TRBD1 or TRBD2 (5 bases each). V was cut by 6 bases and J by 3 bases, with 18 bases left in between. This CDR3 contains 15 residues.

In this sample, this clonotype turned up many times. The chain carries TRBV2 and TRBJ2-5; maybe TRBD2 (6 bases). The CDR3 loop spans 13 amino acids. V was shortened by 5 bases and J by 7 bases, with 14 bases between the two germline ends. Germline values: CDR1 SNHLY, CDR2 FYNNEI. CDR3 sequence: CASSRDSKGTQYF. Here the CDR3 DNA reads TGTGCCAGCAGTCGGGACTCCAAGGGGACCCAGTACTTC.

This clonotype has more than one count but fewer than ten. V is TRBV7-2 and J is TRBJ2-2; no firm D call. The CDR3 contains 14 residues. Deletions cut 3 bases from V and 0 bases from J, with 5 bases between. Per the germline V gene, CDR1 is SGHTA and CDR2 is FQGNSA. The CDR3 protein is CASSFTSNTGELFF. CDR3 sequence (DNA): TGTGCCAGCAGCTTCACCTCGAACACCGGGGAGCTGTTTTTT.